These 4 T cell receptor beta chains share one sample of origin, sequenced in a study of metastatic and nonmetastatic thyroid tumors. Prior to thyroid surgery, none of the patients had received any treatment. TCRdb re-called clones from the PCR reads using MiXCR. Altogether 30,000 to 40,000 clones are present, 15% to 20% being singletons, with the ten largest covering approximately 13%. The material sequenced was blood. The receptors derive from a male donor with papillary thyroid cancer or a benign thyroid nodule (not recorded which). Some clones in this sample may be carry-over from other donors' samples.

This clone was observed at least ten times. The V and J genes are TRBV10-2 and TRBJ1-3, with D unclear. The CDR3 loop spans 14 amino acids. The germline gives CDR1 WSHSY, CDR2 SAAADI. Trimming left V 2 bases short and J 2 bases short, with 7 bases between. CDR3 sequence: CASSERAAGNTIYF. The DNA for the CDR3 is TGCGCCAGCAGTGAGCGGGCAGCTGGAAACACCATATATTTT.

As to this clone: Since a much larger clone is just one base distant, this may be a read error. The chain carries TRBV6-2 or TRBV6-3 and TRBJ1-3; D uncertain. Germline-derived CDR1 and CDR2 are MNHEY and SVGEGT. The CDR3 totals 16 residues. DNA for the CDR3: TGTGCCGGCAGTTACTCGTACATGGACTCTGGAAACACCATATATTTT. Its translation is CAGSYSYMDSGNTIYF.

This clone was detected ten times or more. This chain links TRBV20-1 with TRBJ2-1; possibly TRBD2 for D (6 bases). Looked up from germline, CDR1 is DFQATT and CDR2 is SNEGSKA (reference sequence). V was clipped by 0 bases and J by 4 bases, with 13 bases between them. CDR3 length: 15 amino acids. The CDR3 reads CSARDRVGGYNEQFF. In DNA form, the CDR3 reads TGCAGTGCTAGAGATCGGGTCGGGGGATACAATGAGCAGTTCTTC.

This chain joins TRBV7-2 and TRBJ2-3; the D is unclear. V dropped 1 base and J dropped 3 bases, with 8 bases sitting between them. Germline V gene lookup returns CDR1 SGHTA and CDR2 FQGNSA. CDR3 length equals 14 residues. CDR3 nucleotide sequence: TGTGCCAGCAGCTTAGGGATAGGAACAGATACGCAGTATTTT. Its protein is CASSLGIGTDTQYF.